These T cell receptor beta chains were read from a single sample in a study of beta chain features in type 1 diabetes. Produced via immunoSEQ multiplex PCR; TCRdb's table is partial and in-frame only. This table has 240,000 or so clones, around 20% appearing once. Input material: naive CD4+ T cells from blood. The receptors come from a woman in her thirties or forties with type 1 diabetes. Both conserved end residues are part of each CDR3. Clone size is given for some rows only: seen once, a few or many times, or a class if the clone is expanded.

clone size: .; V gene: TRBV4-3; J gene: TRBJ2-7; CDR3 protein: CASSQDVAGEVYEQYF
clone size: .; V gene: TRBV5-4; J gene: TRBJ2-7; CDR3 protein: CASSFGQPYEQYF
clone size: few; V gene: TRBV28; J gene: TRBJ2-1; CDR3 protein: CASNSGYNEQFF
clone size: few; V gene: TRBV9; J gene: TRBJ2-7; CDR3 protein: CASSVGRDGFYEQYF
clone size: .; V gene: TRBV29-1; J gene: TRBJ1-1; CDR3 protein: CSISGVLGTEAFF
clone size: few; V gene: TRBV28; J gene: TRBJ2-1; CDR3 protein: CASSLGGRGNEQFF
clone size: few; V gene: TRBV9; J gene: TRBJ2-3; CDR3 protein: CASSPRAGGTDTQYF
clone size: .; V gene: TRBV7-2; J gene: TRBJ1-2; CDR3 protein: CASSSATRDYGYTF
clone size: .; V gene: TRBV7-2; J gene: TRBJ2-1; CDR3 protein: CASSFRNGLYNEQFF
clone size: few; V gene: TRBV29-1; J gene: TRBJ1-1; CDR3 protein: CSAGQTYEAFF
clone size: .; V gene: TRBV27; J gene: TRBJ1-2; CDR3 protein: CASSRGSANYGYTF
clone size: .; V gene: TRBV7-9; J gene: TRBJ2-5; CDR3 protein: CASSLGGVETQYF
clone size: few; V gene: TRBV7-8; J gene: TRBJ1-4; CDR3 protein: CASSWGGGGGNEKLFF
clone size: .; V gene: TRBV6-5; J gene: TRBJ2-3; CDR3 protein: CASSYYLGASTDTQYF
clone size: .; V gene: TRBV20-1; J gene: TRBJ2-1; CDR3 protein: CSVSLKEQFF
clone size: .; V gene: TRBV5-8; J gene: TRBJ2-7; CDR3 protein: CASSLARGYEQYF
clone size: few; V gene: TRBV29-1; J gene: TRBJ2-2; CDR3 protein: CSAGDSGELFF
clone size: .; V gene: TRBV9; J gene: TRBJ1-3; CDR3 protein: CASSVGPSFSGNTIYF
clone size: once; V gene: TRBV7-2; J gene: TRBJ2-7; CDR3 protein: CASSPPDRAREQYF
clone size: few; V gene: TRBV19; J gene: TRBJ2-7; CDR3 protein: CASSIVEDTEQYF
clone size: .; V gene: TRBV9; J gene: TRBJ2-7; CDR3 protein: CASSAGTRGYEQYF
clone size: .; V gene: TRBV5-1; J gene: TRBJ1-5; CDR3 protein: CASSPGTGSGPQHF
clone size: .; V gene: TRBV13; J gene: TRBJ1-2; CDR3 protein: CASSLTGQTGYTF
clone size: .; V gene: TRBV10-3; J gene: TRBJ1-2; CDR3 protein: CAISESEEDGYTF
clone size: few; V gene: TRBV30; J gene: TRBJ2-7; CDR3 protein: CAWSVSREQYF
clone size: .; V gene: TRBV2; J gene: TRBJ1-5; CDR3 protein: CASSPGTGYYSNQPQHF
clone size: once; V gene: TRBV9; J gene: TRBJ1-1; CDR3 protein: CASSVAAGAGTEAFF
clone size: .; V gene: TRBV30; J gene: TRBJ1-4; CDR3 protein: CAWSVLWATNEKLFF
clone size: few; V gene: TRBV28; J gene: TRBJ2-3; CDR3 protein: CASSLWASGTDTQYF
clone size: few; V gene: TRBV5-1; J gene: TRBJ1-1; CDR3 protein: CASSSDRAPEAFF
clone size: few; V gene: TRBV18; J gene: TRBJ2-5; CDR3 protein: CASSPLAEQETQYF
clone size: few; V gene: TRBV4-1; J gene: TRBJ2-7; CDR3 protein: CASSQVTGASYEQYF
clone size: few; V gene: TRBV19; J gene: TRBJ2-5; CDR3 protein: CASSPSPSGGTETQYF
clone size: few; V gene: TRBV27; J gene: TRBJ2-3; CDR3 protein: CASSFGWTSGTDTQYF
clone size: few; V gene: TRBV13; J gene: TRBJ2-3; CDR3 protein: CASSPGTSGTDTQYF
clone size: .; V gene: TRBV29-1; J gene: TRBJ2-1; CDR3 protein: CSVRGGGHVYEQFF
clone size: .; V gene: TRBV9; J gene: TRBJ1-2; CDR3 protein: CASSVGITRDIRDYGYTF
clone size: few; V gene: TRBV27; J gene: TRBJ1-5; CDR3 protein: CASSFQGQPQHF
clone size: once; V gene: TRBV27; J gene: TRBJ2-3; CDR3 protein: CASSYGGADTQYF
clone size: few; V gene: TRBV9; J gene: TRBJ2-2; CDR3 protein: CASSFSGGELFF
clone size: few; V gene: TRBV7-3; J gene: TRBJ2-7; CDR3 protein: CASSLDSSYEQYF
clone size: .; V gene: TRBV27; J gene: TRBJ1-2; CDR3 protein: CASSLRPNYGYTF
clone size: .; V gene: TRBV7-9; J gene: TRBJ2-1; CDR3 protein: CASSFWGRADEQFF
clone size: few; V gene: TRBV25-1; J gene: TRBJ2-2; CDR3 protein: CASRDRGLAGGELFF
clone size: .; V gene: TRBV7-9; J gene: TRBJ2-5; CDR3 protein: CASSLGGDRETQYF
clone size: few; V gene: TRBV27; J gene: TRBJ1-4; CDR3 protein: CASSSGQTTEKLFF
clone size: few; V gene: TRBV25-1; J gene: TRBJ2-1; CDR3 protein: CASSPQTLSNEQFF
clone size: .; V gene: TRBV30; J gene: TRBJ1-1; CDR3 protein: CAWIRGVNTEAFF
clone size: .; V gene: TRBV7-2; J gene: TRBJ2-3; CDR3 protein: CASSSTSTRADTQYF
clone size: .; V gene: TRBV7-2; J gene: TRBJ2-3; CDR3 protein: CASRRLAGASTDTQYF
clone size: .; V gene: TRBV5-6; J gene: TRBJ1-5; CDR3 protein: CASSLSAASGQPQHF
clone size: .; V gene: TRBV27; J gene: .; CDR3 protein: CASGGLMGEQYF
clone size: few; V gene: TRBV28; J gene: TRBJ1-1; CDR3 protein: CASIPDSNTEAFF